The 5 T cell receptor beta chains reported below all come from one sample, sequenced in a study of PD-1 blockade in mismatch repair-deficient tumors. The data were produced by immunoSEQ multiplex PCR, yet TCRdb's version contains in-frame clones alone and is incomplete. The sample records more than 40,000 clones, 78% being singletons. The sequencing here drew on peripheral blood, taken 4 weeks after starting pembrolizumab. These TCRs come from an adult with mismatch repair-deficient cancer.

The chain is built from TRBV9 and TRBJ2-2; TRBD1 matches at 7 bases. After removal of 3 bases from V and 6 bases from J, the junction contained 20 bases not matched to a gene. CDR3 length equals 19 residues. Germline lookup yields CDR1 SGDLS and CDR2 YYNGEE. CDR3 residues: CASSAPLDETGSIAGELFF. The CDR3 nucleotides are TGTGCCAGCAGCGCACCCCTAGACGAGACAGGGAGTATTGCCGGGGAGCTGTTTTTT.

V gene TRBV7-6 combines with J gene TRBJ2-3; no clear D. The V end was cut by 1 base, the J end by 0 bases, with 5 bases between. Germline V gene data show CDR1 as SGHVS and CDR2 as FNYEAQ. The CDR3 consists of 14 residues. CDR3: CASSLGVSTDTQYF. The CDR3 bases are TGTGCCAGCAGCTTAGGTGTTAGCACAGATACGCAGTATTTT.

The chain carries TRBV30 and TRBJ2-3; tentatively, D is TRBD1 or TRBD2 (6 bases each). Germline-derived CDR1 and CDR2 are GTSNPN and SVGIG (reference sequence). V lost 0 bases to trimming and J lost 3 bases, with 13 bases between them. The CDR3 extends over 15 amino acids. CDR3 in amino acids: CAWSVRDTGTDTQYF. The DNA of the CDR3 is TGTGCCTGGAGTGTGCGGGACACGGGTACAGATACGCAGTATTTT.

This chain joins TRBV11-2 and TRBJ2-2; no clear D. The V end was cut by 4 bases, the J end by 7 bases, with 10 bases between. The CDR3 totals 13 residues. Looked up from germline, CDR1 is SGHAT and CDR2 is FQNNGV. The CDR3 sequence: CASSSSVGGELFF. CDR3 DNA: TGTGCCAGCAGCTCCTCGGTGGGCGGGGAGCTGTTTTTT. The whole variable domain, filled in from reference TRBV11-2 and TRBJ2-2, reads EAGVAQSPRYKIIEKRQSVAFWCNPISGHATLYWYQQILGQGPKLLIQFQNNGVVDDSQLPKDRFSAERLKGVDSTLKIQPAKLEDSAVYLCASSSSVGGELFFGEGSRLTVL.

This chain uses TRBV30 with TRBJ2-5; D may correspond to TRBD1 or TRBD2 (6 bases each). Germline V lookup: CDR1 GTSNPN, CDR2 SVGIG (reference sequence). V gave up 0 bases and J gave up 5 bases, with 16 bases separating them. This CDR3 has 15 amino acids. CDR3 bases: TGTGCCTGGAGTGTATCCCGGGGGCGAAGGGAGACCCAGTACTTC. The encoded protein is CAWSVSRGRRETQYF.